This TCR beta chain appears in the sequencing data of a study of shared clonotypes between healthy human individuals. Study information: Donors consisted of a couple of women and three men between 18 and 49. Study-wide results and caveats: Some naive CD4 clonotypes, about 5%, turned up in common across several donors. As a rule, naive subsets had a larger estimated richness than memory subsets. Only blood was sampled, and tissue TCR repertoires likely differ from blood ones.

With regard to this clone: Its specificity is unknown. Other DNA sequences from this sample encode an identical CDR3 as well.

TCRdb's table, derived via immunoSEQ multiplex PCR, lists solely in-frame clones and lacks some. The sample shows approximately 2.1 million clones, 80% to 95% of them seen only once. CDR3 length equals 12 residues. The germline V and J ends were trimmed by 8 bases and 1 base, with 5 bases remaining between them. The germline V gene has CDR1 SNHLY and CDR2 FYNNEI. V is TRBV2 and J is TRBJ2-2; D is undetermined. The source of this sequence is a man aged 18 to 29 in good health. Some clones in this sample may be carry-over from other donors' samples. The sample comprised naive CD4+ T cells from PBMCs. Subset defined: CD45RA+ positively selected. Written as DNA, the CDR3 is TGTGCCAGCTCGCGGAACACCGGGGAGCTGTTTTTT. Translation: CASSRNTGELFF.